What follows are 13 T cell receptor beta chains derived from one specimen sequenced in a study of beta chain features in type 1 diabetes. The investigators reverse transcribed all of the isolated RNA, so they sequenced expressed TCRB transcripts. Profiled with immunoSEQ multiplex PCR; TCRdb holds only in-frame clones, not every one. The sample lists 810,000 or so clones, 17% occurring once. The sample consisted of naive CD4+ T cells from blood. The receptor set was obtained from a young woman in good health.

The chain uses TRBV27 and TRBJ1-1, with a possible D match to TRBD1 (6 bases). The CDR3 sequence is 14 residues long. CDR1 is MNHEY and CDR2 is SMNVEV in the germline V gene (reference sequence). Deletions cut 5 bases from V and 1 base from J, with 11 bases between. The CDR3 coding sequence is TGTGCCAGCAGTCTAAGGACAGAGAACACTGAAGCTTTCTTT. As protein: CASSLRTENTEAFF.

The gene calls are TRBV28 and TRBJ1-5, with 11 bases lining up with TRBD1. The CDR3 is 15 amino acids. Germline lookup yields CDR1 MDHEN and CDR2 SYDVKM. V shed 5 bases and J 7 bases; nucleotides not matched to a gene: 7. CDR3 residues: CASSPDRGRGQPQHF. CDR3 nucleotide sequence: TGTGCCAGCAGTCCGGACAGGGGGCGAGGCCAGCCCCAGCATTTT.

A few counts support this clone. The chain combines TRBV7-8 with TRBJ2-5; the D is unclear. V was trimmed by 5 bases and J by 2 bases, leaving 15 bases between them. The CDR3 is 15 residues long. Germline assignment: CDR1 SGHVS and CDR2 FQNEAQ. The CDR3 is CASSRTTIRQETQYF. The DNA of the CDR3 is TGTGCCAGCAGCAGGACGACGATCAGGCAAGAGACCCAGTACTTC.

The sample holds a few counts of this clone. The chain recombines TRBV9 with TRBJ1-1, with D hard to call. The CDR3 is made up of 13 amino acids. In germline, CDR1 is SGDLS, CDR2 YYNGEE. Trimming took off 5 bases at V and 3 bases at J, with 11 bases between the two ends. This CDR3 is CASRPLGHTEAFF. The CDR3 DNA reads TGTGCCAGCAGACCCCTTGGTCACACTGAAGCTTTCTTT.

This clone turned up a few times. The V gene is TRBV5-6, the J gene TRBJ2-4; 10 bases map to TRBD1. This CDR3 contains 14 residues. V lost 6 bases and J lost 7; bases outside the gene matches: 7. Germline V gene lookup returns CDR1 SGHDT and CDR2 YYEEEE. The CDR3 here is CASKLGQGLNIQYF. The CDR3 DNA follows: TGTGCCAGCAAACTGGGACAGGGGTTGAACATTCAGTACTTC.

CDR3: CATLPSSPNEQFF. CDR3 nucleotide sequence: TGTGCCACCCTCCCCTCTAGTCCCAATGAGCAGTTCTTC. The chain has TRBV7-9 and TRBJ2-1; D unresolved. Germline loops: CDR1 SEHNR, CDR2 FQNEAQ (reference sequence). The CDR3 is 13 residues long. Trimming took 10 bases from V and 6 from J, leaving 16 bases between them.

The chain employs TRBV7-3 and TRBJ2-2; 8 bases are shared with TRBD1. Trimming took 4 bases from V and 4 from J; bases not matched to a gene: 2. Germline lookup yields CDR1 SGHTA and CDR2 FQGTGA. The CDR3 is 14 residues long. This CDR3 reads CASSYGTGTGELFF. The DNA for the CDR3 is TGTGCCAGCAGCTACGGGACAGGCACCGGGGAGCTGTTTTTT.

This clone occurred a few times. The V call is TRBV27, the J call TRBJ2-2; 10 bases align to TRBD1. Germline V CDR1 and CDR2: MNHEY, SMNVEV (reference sequence). The length of the CDR3 is 16 residues. V lost 5 bases to trimming and J lost 6 bases; unmatched junction nucleotides: 9. The CDR3 region has the DNA TGTGCCAGCAGTAGGTTCGGGACAGGGGTGGCCGGGGAGCTGTTTTTT. Translation gives CASSRFGTGVAGELFF.

As for this clone: The junction differs from germline at one of its ends, possibly a read error. This sequence joins TRBV7-9 and TRBJ2-2; D unresolved. The germline gives CDR1 SEHNR, CDR2 FQNEAQ (reference sequence). The CDR3 sequence is 14 residues long. DNA for the CDR3: TGCGCCAGCAGCCAAGTGCTACAAACCGGGGAGCTGTTTTTT. Translating gives CASSQVLQTGELFF.

The V gene is TRBV28, the J gene TRBJ1-2, with 8 bases identical to TRBD1. The CDR3 covers 13 residues. V lost 6 bases and J lost 3; bases outside the gene matches: 3. Germline loops: CDR1 MDHEN, CDR2 SYDVKM. This chain's CDR3 is CASSVTGDYGYTF. Here the CDR3 DNA reads TGTGCCAGCAGCGTGACAGGGGACTATGGCTACACCTTC.

The chain uses TRBV28 and TRBJ2-7, with 10 bases that match TRBD1. Germline assignment: CDR1 MDHEN and CDR2 SYDVKM. Trimming took 7 bases from V and 2 from J; bases not matched to a gene: 5. This CDR3 contains 14 residues. CDR3 DNA sequence: TGTGCCAGCAATCCGGGACAGGGGACCTACGAGCAGTACTTC. Translation: CASNPGQGTYEQYF.

As regards this clone: One end of the junction does not line up with germline, which may come from a read error. The V call is TRBV28, the J call TRBJ2-1; 12 bases agree with TRBD2. The V gene's germline CDR1 is MDHEN and CDR2 SYDVKM. The CDR3 consists of 15 residues. The CDR3 here is CASSSDVQTSGSSLF. The CDR3 region has the DNA TGTGCCAGCAGTTCCGACGTTCAGACTAGCGGGAGTTCGCTCTTC. Combining the CDR3 with reference TRBV28 and TRBJ2-1 gives the whole variable domain DVKVTQSSRYLVKRTGEKVFLECVQDMDHENMFWYRQDPGLGLRLIYFSYDVKMKEKGDIPEGYSVSREKKERFSLILESASTNQTSMYLCASSSDVQTSGSSLFGPGTRLTVL.

The rearrangement uses TRBV5-1 and TRBJ1-5; 7 bases agree with TRBD1. V shed 0 bases, J shed 5 bases, and the junction held 5 bases outside the gene matches. The CDR3 has 15 amino acids. Germline V gene sequence: CDR1 SGHRS, CDR2 YFSETQ. In DNA form, the CDR3 reads TGCGCCAGCAGCTTGGACGCAGGGGGGTATCAGCCCCAGCATTTT. It translates to CASSLDAGGYQPQHF.